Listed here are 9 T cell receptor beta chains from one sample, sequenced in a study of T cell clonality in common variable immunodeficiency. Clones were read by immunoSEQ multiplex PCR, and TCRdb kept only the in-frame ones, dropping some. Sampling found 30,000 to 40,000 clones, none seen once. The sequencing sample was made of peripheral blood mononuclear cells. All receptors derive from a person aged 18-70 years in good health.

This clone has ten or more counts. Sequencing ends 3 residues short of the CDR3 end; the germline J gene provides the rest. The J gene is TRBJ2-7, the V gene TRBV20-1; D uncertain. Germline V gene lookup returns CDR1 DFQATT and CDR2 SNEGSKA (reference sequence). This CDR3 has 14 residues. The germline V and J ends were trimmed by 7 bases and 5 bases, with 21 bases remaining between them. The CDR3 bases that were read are TGCAGTGTTAGGCCCAACCTTCTTAGCCACGAG. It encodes CSVRPNLLSHE. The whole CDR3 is CSVRPNLLSHEQYF.

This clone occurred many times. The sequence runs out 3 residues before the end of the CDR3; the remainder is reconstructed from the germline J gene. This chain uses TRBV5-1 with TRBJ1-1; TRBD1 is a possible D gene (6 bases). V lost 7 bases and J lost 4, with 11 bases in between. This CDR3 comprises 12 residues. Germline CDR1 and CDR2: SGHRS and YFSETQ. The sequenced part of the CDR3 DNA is TGCGCCAGCTCACAGGGTCTCACTGAA. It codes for CASSQGLTE. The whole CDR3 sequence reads CASSQGLTEAFF.

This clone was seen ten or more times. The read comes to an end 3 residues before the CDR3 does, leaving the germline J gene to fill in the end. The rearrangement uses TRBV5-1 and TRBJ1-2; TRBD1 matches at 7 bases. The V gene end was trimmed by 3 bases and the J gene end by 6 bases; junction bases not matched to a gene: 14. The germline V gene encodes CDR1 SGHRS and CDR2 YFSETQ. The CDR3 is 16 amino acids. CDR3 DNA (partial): TGCGCCAGCAGCTCCGGGACAGTATATTCTTGGGATGGC. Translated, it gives CASSSGTVYSWDG. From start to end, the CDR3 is CASSSGTVYSWDGYTF. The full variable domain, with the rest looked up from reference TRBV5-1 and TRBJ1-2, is KAGVTQTPRYLIKTRGQQVTLSCSPISGHRSVSWYQQTPGQGLQFLFEYFSETQRNKGNFPGRFSGRQFSNSRSEMNVSTLELGDSALYLCASSSGTVYSWDGYTFGSGTRLTVV.

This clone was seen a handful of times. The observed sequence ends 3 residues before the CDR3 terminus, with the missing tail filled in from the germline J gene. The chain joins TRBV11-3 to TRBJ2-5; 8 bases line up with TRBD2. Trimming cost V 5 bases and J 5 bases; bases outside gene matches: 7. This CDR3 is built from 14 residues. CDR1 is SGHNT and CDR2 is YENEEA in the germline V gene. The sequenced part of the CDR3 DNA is TGTGCCAGCAGCAAGGGAGCGGGGGCCGAGACC. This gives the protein CASSKGAGAET. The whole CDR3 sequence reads CASSKGAGAETQYF.

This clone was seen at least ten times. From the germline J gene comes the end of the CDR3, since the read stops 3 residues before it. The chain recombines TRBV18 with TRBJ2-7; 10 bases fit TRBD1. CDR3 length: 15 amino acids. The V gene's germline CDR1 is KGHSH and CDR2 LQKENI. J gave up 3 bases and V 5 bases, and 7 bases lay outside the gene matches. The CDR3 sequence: CASSARTGGNYEQYF. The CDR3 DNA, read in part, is TGTGCCAGCTCAGCGCGGACAGGGGGAAACTACGAG.

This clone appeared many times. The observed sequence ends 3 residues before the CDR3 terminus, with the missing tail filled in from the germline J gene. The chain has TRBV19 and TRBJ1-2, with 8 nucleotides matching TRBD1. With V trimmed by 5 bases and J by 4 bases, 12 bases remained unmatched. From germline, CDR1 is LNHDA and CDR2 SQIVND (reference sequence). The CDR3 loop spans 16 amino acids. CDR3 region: CASSLSGAGGGYGYTF. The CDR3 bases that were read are TGTGCCAGTAGTCTCTCCGGGGCAGGGGGCGGCTATGGC.

CDR3 DNA (partial): TGTGCCAGCACTAGACTAGCCCAGATGCGTTATTACAATGAG. Protein sequence: CASTRLAQMRYYNE. The CDR3 as a whole reads CASTRLAQMRYYNEQFF. The V call is TRBV2, the J call TRBJ2-1; 7 positions match TRBD2. Read coverage stops 3 residues before the CDR3 terminus; the germline J gene supplies the remainder. The CDR3 covers 17 residues. Trimming removed 7 bases from V and 4 bases from J; junction bases left unmatched: 16. The germline V gene encodes CDR1 SNHLY and CDR2 FYNNEI.

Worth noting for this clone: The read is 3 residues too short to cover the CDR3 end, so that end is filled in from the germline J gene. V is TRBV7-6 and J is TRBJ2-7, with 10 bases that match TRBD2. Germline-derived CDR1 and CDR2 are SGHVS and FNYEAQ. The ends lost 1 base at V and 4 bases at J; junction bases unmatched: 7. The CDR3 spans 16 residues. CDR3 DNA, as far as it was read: TGTGCCAGCAGCTTAGAGGAGCGGGGGGGCGGATACGAG. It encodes CASSLEERGGGYE. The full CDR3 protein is CASSLEERGGGYEQYF.

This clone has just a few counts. Incomplete CDR3 DNA: TGTGCCAGCTCACCTGCAGGGGGCTATAATTCACCC. Residues: CASSPAGGYNSP. The whole CDR3 region reads CASSPAGGYNSPLHF. This chain links TRBV18 with TRBJ1-6; 7 bases agree with TRBD1. Read data end 3 residues before the CDR3 end; the end is taken from the germline J gene. The V gene end was trimmed by 3 bases and the J gene end by 3 bases; junction bases not matched to a gene: 2. The CDR3 sequence is 15 residues long. CDR1 KGHSH and CDR2 LQKENI come from the germline V gene.